This T cell receptor beta chain was identified during a study of blood T cell repertoires in COVID-19. Study background: Sample material is recorded as cDNA or gDNA derived from T cells, B-cell-depleted T cells, or PBMCs.

Measured with immunoSEQ multiplex PCR; TCRdb has only the in-frame clones, and not every one. The sample includes about 240,000 clones, about 85% seen only once; the top ten take roughly 7%. The CDR3 is made up of 16 amino acids. V lost 5 bases and J lost 8; bases outside the gene matches: 15. Germline V gene lookup returns CDR1 MNHNY and CDR2 SVGAGI (reference sequence). The V call is TRBV6-6, the J call TRBJ1-2; TRBD1 agrees at 9 bases. This clonotype was obtained from a man aged 60 to 75 who had recovered from COVID-19. The sample consisted of peripheral blood. CDR3 bases: TGTGCCAGCAGTCTAGCCGGGGGACAGGGAGGAGCCGGCTACACCTTC. As protein: CASSLAGGQGGAGYTF.